Included here is one T cell receptor beta chain sequence, with context. Its antigen is currently unknown. The data were taken from a study of blood T cells in healthy people across ages. Study findings and constraints: Investigators treated diversity estimates from one million T cells as underestimates. In long-lived donors, naive CD4+ cell counts and diversity exceeded those of aged donors. Per million T cells, TCR beta diversity dropped about linearly as age rose.

With a J-beta primer mix and a sample-barcoded 5' primer, a second PCR ran about 6 to 11 cycles. One entry per CDR3 protein results from TCRdb running MiXCR on the 5' RACE reads. The data show roughly 1.5 million distinct CDR3 sequences, about 45% seen once. V lost 2 bases, J lost 10 bases, and 5 bases stayed unmatched. CDR1 MGHRA and CDR2 YSYEKL come from the germline V gene. This CDR3 region has 13 residues. J is TRBJ2-1 and V is TRBV4-1; TRBD1 matches 7 bases. The TCR comes from a young woman in good health. Specimen: blood. The DNA of the CDR3 is TGCGCCAGCAGCCAAACAGGGGTGCGGGAGCAGTTCTTC. This sequence encodes CASSQTGVREQFF.